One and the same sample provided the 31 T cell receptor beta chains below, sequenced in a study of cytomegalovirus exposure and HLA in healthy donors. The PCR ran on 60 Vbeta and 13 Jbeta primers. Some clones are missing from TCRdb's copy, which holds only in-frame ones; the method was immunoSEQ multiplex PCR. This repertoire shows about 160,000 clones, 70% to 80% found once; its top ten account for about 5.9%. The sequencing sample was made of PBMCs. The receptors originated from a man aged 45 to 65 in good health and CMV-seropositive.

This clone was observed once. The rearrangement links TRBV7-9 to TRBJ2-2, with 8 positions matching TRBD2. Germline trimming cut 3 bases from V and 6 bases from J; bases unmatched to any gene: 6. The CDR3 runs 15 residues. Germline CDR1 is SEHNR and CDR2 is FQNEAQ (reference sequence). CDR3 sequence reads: CASSLSGGPAGELFF. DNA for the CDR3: TGTGCCAGCAGCTTGTCGGGAGGGCCCGCCGGGGAGCTGTTTTTT.

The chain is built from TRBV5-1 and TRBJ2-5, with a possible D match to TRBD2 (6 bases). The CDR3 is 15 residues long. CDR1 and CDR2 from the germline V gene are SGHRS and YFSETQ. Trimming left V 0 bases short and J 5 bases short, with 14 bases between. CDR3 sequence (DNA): TGCGCCAGCAGCTTGGAAGGGCGGAGGGAGGAGACCCAGTACTTC. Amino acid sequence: CASSLEGRREETQYF.

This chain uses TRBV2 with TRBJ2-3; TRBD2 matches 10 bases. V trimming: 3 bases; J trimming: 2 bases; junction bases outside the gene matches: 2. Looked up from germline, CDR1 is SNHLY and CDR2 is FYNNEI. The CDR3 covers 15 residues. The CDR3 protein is CASSDSGRSTDTQYF. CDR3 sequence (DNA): TGTGCCAGCAGTGATAGCGGGAGGTCCACAGATACGCAGTATTTT.

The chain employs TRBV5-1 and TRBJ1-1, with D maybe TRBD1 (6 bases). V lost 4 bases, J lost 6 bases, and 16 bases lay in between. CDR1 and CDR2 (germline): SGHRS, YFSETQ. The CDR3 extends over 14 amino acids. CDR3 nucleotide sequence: TGCGCCAGCAGCCCCGCAGGGGTGCGGGCTGAAGCTTTCTTT. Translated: CASSPAGVRAEAFF.

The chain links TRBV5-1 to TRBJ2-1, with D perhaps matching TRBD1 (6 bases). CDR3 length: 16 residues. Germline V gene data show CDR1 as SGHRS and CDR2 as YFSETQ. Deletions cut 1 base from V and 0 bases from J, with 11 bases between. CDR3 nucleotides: TGCGCCAGCAGCTTGACCGCAGGGGACTCCTACAATGAGCAGTTCTTC. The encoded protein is CASSLTAGDSYNEQFF.

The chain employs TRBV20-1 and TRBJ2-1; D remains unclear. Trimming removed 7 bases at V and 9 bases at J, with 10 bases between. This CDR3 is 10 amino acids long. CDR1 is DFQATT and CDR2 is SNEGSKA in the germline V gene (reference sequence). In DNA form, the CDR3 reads TGCAGTGTGGCGGAGCTTGAGCAGTTCTTC. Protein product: CSVAELEQFF.

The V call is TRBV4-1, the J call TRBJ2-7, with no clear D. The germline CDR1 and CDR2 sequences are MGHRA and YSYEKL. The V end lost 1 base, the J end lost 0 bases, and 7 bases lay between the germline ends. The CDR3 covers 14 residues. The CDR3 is CASSQGSSSYEQYF. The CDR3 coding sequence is TGCGCCAGCAGCCAAGGGTCTAGCTCCTACGAGCAGTACTTC.

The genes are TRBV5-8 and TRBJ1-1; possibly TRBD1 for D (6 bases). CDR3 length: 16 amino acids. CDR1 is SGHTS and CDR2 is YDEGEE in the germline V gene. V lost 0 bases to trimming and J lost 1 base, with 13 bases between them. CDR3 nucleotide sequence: TGTGCCAGCAGCTTGGGAAGTACAGGGTGGAACACTGAAGCTTTCTTT. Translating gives CASSLGSTGWNTEAFF.

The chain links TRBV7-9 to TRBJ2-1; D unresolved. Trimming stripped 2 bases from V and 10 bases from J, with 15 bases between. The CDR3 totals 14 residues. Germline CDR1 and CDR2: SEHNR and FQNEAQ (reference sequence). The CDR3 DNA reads TGTGCCAGCAGCTTAATATTGTATTCCCGGGAGCAGTTCTTC. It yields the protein CASSLILYSREQFF.

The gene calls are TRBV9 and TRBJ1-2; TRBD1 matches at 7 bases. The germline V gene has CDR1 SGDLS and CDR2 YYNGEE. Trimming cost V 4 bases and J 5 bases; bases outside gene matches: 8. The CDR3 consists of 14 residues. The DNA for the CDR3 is TGTGCCAGCAGCCCTGGACAGGTCAAGTATGGCTACACCTTC. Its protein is CASSPGQVKYGYTF.

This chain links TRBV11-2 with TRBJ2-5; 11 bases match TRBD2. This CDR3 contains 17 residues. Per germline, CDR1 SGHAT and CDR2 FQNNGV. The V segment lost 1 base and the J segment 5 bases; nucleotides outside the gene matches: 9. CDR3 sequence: CASSLGISGRASETQYF. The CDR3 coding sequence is TGTGCCAGCAGCTTAGGAATTAGCGGGAGGGCCTCGGAGACCCAGTACTTC. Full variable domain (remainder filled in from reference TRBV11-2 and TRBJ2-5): EAGVAQSPRYKIIEKRQSVAFWCNPISGHATLYWYQQILGQGPKLLIQFQNNGVVDDSQLPKDRFSAERLKGVDSTLKIQPAKLEDSAVYLCASSLGISGRASETQYFGPGTRLLVL.

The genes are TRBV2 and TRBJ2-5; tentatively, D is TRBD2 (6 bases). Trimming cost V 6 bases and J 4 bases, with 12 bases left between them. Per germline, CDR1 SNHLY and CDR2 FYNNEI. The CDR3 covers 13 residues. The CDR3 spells CASSSDGGETQYF. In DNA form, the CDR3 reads TGTGCCAGCAGCTCGGACGGGGGAGAGACCCAGTACTTC.

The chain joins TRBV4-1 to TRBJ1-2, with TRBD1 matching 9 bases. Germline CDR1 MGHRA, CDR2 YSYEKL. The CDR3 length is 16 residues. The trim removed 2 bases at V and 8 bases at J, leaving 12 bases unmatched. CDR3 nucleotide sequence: TGCGCCAGCAGCCAAATAGGAGGACAGGGGTTGGGCGGCTACACCTTC. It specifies CASSQIGGQGLGGYTF.

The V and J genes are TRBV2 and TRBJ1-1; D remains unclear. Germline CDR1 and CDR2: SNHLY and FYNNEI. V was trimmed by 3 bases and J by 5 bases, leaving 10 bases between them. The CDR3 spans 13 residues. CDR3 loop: CASSDVKTTEAFF. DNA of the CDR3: TGTGCCAGCAGTGATGTCAAAACTACTGAAGCTTTCTTT.

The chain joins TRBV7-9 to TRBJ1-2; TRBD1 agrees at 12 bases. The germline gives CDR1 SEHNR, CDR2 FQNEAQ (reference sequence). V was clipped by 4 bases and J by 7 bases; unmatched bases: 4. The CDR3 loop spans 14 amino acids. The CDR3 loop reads CASSSGTGGFGYTF. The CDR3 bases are TGTGCCAGCAGCTCCGGGACAGGGGGCTTTGGCTACACCTTC.

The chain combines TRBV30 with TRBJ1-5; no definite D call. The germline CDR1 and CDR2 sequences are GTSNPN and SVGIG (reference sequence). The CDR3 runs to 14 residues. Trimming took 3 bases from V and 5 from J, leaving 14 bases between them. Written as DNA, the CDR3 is TGTGCCTGGAGCCGTGGGTCAGGCCATCAGCCCCAGCATTTT. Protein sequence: CAWSRGSGHQPQHF. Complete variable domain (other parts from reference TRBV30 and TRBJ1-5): SQTIHQWPATLVQPVGSPLSLECTVEGTSNPNLYWYRQAAGRGLQLLFYSVGIGQISSEVPQNLSASRPQDRQFILSSKKLLLSDSGFYLCAWSRGSGHQPQHFGDGTRLSIL.

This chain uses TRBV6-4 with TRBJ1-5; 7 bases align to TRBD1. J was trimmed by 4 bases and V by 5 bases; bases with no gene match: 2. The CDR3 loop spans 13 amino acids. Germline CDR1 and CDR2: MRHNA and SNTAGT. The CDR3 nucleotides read TGTGCCAGCAGTCCACAGGGGAATCAGCCCCAGCATTTT. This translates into CASSPQGNQPQHF.

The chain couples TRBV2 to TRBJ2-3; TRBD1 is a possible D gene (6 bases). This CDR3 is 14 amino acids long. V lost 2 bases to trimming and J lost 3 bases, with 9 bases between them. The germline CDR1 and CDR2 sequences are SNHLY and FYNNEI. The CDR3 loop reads CASSENRDTDTQYF. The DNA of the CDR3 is TGTGCCAGCAGTGAAAACAGGGATACAGATACGCAGTATTTT.

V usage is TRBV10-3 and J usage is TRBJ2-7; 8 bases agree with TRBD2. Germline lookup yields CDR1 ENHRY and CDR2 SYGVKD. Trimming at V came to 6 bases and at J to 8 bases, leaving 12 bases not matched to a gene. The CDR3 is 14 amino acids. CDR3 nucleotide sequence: TGTGCCATCAGGGGAACTAGCGGAGACGGGAAGCAGTACTTC. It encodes CAIRGTSGDGKQYF.

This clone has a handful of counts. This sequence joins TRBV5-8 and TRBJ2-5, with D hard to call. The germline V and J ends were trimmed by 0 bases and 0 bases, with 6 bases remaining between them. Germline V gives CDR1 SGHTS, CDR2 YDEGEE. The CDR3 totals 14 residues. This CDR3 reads CASSLAAYQETQYF. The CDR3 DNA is TGTGCCAGCAGCTTGGCAGCGTACCAAGAGACCCAGTACTTC.

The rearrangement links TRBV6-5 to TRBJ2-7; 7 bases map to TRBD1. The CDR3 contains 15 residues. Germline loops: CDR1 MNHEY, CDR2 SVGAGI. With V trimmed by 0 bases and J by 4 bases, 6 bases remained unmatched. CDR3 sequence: CASSYSMQGVYEQYF. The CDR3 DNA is TGTGCCAGCAGTTACTCGATGCAGGGGGTATACGAGCAGTACTTC.

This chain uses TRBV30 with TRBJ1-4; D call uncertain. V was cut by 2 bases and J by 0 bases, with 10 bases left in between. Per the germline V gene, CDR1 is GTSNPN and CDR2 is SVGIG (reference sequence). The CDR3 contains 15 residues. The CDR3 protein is CAWSRAGATNEKLFF. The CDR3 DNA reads TGTGCCTGGAGTCGGGCGGGTGCAACTAATGAAAAACTGTTTTTT.

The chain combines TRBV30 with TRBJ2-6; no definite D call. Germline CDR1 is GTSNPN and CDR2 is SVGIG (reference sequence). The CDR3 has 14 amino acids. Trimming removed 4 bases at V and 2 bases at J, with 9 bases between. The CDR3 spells CAWTVPPGANVLTF. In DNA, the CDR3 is TGTGCCTGGACAGTCCCCCCTGGGGCCAACGTCCTGACTTTC.

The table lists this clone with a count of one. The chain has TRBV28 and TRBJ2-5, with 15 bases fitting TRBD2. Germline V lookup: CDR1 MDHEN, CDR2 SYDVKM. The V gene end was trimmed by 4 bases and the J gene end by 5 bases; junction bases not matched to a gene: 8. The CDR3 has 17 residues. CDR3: CASSSGLAGGPRETQYF. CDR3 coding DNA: TGTGCCAGCAGTTCCGGACTAGCGGGAGGGCCTCGGGAGACCCAGTACTTC.

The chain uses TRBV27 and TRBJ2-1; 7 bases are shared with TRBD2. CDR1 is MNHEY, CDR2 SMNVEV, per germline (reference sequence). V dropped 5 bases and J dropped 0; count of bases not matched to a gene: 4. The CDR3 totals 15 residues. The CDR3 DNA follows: TGTGCCAGCAGTATTCAGCGGGGCTCCTACAATGAGCAGTTCTTC. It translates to CASSIQRGSYNEQFF.

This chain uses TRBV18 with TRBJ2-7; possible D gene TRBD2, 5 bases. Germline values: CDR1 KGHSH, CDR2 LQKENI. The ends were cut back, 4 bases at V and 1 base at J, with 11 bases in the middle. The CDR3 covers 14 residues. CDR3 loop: CASSRGLESYEQYF. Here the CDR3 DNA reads TGTGCCAGCTCACGAGGGTTAGAATCCTACGAGCAGTACTTC.

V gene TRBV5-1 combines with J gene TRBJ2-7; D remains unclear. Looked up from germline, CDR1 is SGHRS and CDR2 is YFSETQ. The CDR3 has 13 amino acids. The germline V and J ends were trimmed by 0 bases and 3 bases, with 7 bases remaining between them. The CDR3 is CASSLDTYYEQYF. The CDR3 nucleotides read TGCGCCAGCAGCTTGGATACATACTACGAGCAGTACTTC.

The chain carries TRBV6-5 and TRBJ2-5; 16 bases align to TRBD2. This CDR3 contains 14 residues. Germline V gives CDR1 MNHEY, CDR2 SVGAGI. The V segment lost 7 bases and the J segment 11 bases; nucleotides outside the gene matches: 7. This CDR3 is CASTSGTSGREQYF. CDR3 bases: TGTGCCAGCACCAGCGGGACTAGCGGGAGGGAGCAGTACTTC.

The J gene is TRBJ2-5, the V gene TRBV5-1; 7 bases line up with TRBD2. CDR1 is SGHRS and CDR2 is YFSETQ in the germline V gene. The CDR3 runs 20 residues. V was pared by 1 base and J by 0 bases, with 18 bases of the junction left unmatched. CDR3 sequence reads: CASSLRPLGSLADDQETQYF. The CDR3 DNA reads TGCGCCAGCAGCTTGCGGCCCCTCGGGTCCCTAGCGGACGACCAAGAGACCCAGTACTTC.

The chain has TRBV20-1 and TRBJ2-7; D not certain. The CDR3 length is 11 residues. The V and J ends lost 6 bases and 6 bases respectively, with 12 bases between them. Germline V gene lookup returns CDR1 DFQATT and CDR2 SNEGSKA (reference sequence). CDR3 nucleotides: TGCAGTGCCCAGCGATCAGCCGAGCAGTACTTC. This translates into CSAQRSAEQYF.

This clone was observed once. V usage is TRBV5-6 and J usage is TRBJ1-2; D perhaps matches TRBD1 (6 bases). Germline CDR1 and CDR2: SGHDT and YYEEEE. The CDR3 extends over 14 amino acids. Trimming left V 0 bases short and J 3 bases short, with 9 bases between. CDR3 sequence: CASSLDRDDYGYTF. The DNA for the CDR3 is TGTGCCAGCAGCTTGGACAGGGACGACTATGGCTACACCTTC.